This TCR beta chain derives from a study of shared clonotypes between healthy human individuals. Study findings and constraints: Generation probabilities were higher for clonotypes shared across all four sorted-subset donors than for unshared ones.

Assay: immunoSEQ multiplex PCR; the TCRdb copy retains only in-frame clones and omits some. The sample contains more than 2,000,000 clones, approximately 93% of which appear only once. In the case of this clone: Its target is unknown. Other DNA sequences of this sample code for an identical CDR3.

Trimming stripped 6 bases from V and 1 base from J, with 7 bases between. CDR3 size: 13 residues. Germline V CDR1 and CDR2: SNHLY, FYNNEI. Sequenced input: naive CD4+ T cells from PBMCs. Subset in this sample: CD45RA+ positively selected. The rearrangement links TRBV2 to TRBJ1-5; no definite D call. This clonotype was sampled from a man between 18 and 35 years old in good health. Some clones in this sample may be carry-over from other donors' samples. CDR3 residues: CASRVESNQPQHF. CDR3 DNA sequence: TGTGCCAGCAGAGTCGAGAGCAATCAGCCCCAGCATTTT. Together with reference TRBV2 and TRBJ1-5, the CDR3 gives the full variable domain: EPEVTQTPSHQVTQMGQEVILRCVPISNHLYFYWYRQILGQKVEFLVSFYNNEISEKSEIFDDQFSVERPDGSNFTLKIRSTKLEDSAMYFCASRVESNQPQHFGDGTRLSIL.